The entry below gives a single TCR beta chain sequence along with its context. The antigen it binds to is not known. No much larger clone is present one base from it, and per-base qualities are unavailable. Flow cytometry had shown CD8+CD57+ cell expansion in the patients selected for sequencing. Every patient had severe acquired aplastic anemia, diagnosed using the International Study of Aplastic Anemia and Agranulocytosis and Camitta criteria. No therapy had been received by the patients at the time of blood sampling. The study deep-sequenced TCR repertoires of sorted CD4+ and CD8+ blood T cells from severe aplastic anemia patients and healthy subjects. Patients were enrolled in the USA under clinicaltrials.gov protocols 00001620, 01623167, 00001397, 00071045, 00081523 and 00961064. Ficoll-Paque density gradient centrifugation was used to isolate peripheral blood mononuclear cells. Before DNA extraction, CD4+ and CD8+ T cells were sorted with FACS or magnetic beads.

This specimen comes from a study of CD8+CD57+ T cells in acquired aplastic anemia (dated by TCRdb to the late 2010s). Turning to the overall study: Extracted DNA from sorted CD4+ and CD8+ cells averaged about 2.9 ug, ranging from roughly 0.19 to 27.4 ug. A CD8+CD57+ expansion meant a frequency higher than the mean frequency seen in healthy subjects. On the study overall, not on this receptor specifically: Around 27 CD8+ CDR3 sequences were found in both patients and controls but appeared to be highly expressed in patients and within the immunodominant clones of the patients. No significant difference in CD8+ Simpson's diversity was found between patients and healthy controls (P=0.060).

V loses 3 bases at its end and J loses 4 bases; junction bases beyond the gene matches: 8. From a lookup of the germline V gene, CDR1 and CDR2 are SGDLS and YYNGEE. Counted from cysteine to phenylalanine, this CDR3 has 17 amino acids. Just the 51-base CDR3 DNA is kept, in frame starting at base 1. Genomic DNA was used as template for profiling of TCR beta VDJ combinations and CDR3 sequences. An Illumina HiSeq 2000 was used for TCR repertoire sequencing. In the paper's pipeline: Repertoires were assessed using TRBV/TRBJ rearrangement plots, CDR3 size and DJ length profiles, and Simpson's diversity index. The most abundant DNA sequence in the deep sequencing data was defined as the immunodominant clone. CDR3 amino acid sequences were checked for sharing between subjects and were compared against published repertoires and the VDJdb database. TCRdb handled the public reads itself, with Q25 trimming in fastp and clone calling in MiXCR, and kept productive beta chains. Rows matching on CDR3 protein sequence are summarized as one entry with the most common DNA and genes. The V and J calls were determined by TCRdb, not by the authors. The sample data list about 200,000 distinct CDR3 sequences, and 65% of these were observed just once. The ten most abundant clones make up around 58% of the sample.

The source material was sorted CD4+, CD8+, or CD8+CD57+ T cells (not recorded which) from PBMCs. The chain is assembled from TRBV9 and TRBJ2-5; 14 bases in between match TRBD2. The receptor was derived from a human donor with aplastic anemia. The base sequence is TGTGCCAGCAGCGGGGGGACTAGCGGGAGTGGGTTAGAGACCCAGTACTTC. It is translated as CASSGGTSGSGLETQYF.